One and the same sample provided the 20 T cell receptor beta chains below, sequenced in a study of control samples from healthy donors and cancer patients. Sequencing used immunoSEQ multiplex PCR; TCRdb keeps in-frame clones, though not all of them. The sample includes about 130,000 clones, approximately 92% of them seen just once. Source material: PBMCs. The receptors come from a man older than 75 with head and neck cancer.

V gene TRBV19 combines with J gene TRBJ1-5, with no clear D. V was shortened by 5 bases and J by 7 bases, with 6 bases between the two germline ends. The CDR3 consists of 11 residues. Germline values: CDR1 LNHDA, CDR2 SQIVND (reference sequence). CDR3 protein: CASSAGQPQHF. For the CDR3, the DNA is TGTGCCAGTAGTGCGGGGCAGCCCCAGCATTTT.

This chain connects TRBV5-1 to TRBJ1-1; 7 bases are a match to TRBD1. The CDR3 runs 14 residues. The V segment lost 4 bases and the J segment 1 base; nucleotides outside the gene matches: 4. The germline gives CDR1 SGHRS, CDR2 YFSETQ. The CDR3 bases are TGCGCCAGCAGCAGGGGACAGAGGAACACTGAAGCTTTCTTT. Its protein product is CASSRGQRNTEAFF.

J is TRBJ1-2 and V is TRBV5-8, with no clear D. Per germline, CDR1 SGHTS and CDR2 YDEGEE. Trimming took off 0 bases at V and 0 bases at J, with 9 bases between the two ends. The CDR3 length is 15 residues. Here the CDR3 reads CASSLGAPSNYGYTF. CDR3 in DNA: TGTGCCAGCAGCTTGGGGGCTCCTTCTAACTATGGCTACACCTTC.

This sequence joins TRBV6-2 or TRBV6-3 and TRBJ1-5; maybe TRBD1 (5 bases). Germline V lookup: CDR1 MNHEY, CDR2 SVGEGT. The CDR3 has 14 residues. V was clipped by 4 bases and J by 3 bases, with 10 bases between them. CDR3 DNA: TGTGCCAGCAGTTTTGACAGAGACAATCAGCCCCAGCATTTT. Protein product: CASSFDRDNQPQHF.

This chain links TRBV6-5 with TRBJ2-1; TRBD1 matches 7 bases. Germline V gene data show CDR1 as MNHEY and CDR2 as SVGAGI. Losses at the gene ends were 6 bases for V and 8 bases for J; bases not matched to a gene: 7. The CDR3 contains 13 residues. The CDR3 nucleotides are TGTGCCAGCAGGTCGACAGGGACGGATGAGCAGTTCTTC. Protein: CASRSTGTDEQFF.

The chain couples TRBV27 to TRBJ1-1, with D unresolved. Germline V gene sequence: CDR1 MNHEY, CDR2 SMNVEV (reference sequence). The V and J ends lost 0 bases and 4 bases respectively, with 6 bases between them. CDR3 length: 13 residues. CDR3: CASSLSRSTEAFF. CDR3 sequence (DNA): TGTGCCAGCAGTTTATCGAGAAGCACTGAAGCTTTCTTT.

This CDR3 reads CASSLRRNRGPSSNQPQHF. In DNA, the CDR3 is TGTGCCAGCAGTTTGAGAAGGAATAGGGGGCCATCAAGCAATCAGCCCCAGCATTTT. J is TRBJ1-5 and V is TRBV27; 7 bases fit TRBD1. Germline V gene lookup returns CDR1 MNHEY and CDR2 SMNVEV (reference sequence). CDR3 size: 19 residues. V dropped 3 bases and J dropped 1; count of bases not matched to a gene: 15.

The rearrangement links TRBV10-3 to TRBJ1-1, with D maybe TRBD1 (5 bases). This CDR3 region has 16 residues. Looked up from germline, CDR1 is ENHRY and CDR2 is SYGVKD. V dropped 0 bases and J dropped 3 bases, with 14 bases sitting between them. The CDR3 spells CAISESVRVGDTEAFF. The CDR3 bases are TGTGCCATCAGTGAGTCTGTTCGGGTGGGGGACACTGAAGCTTTCTTT.

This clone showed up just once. CDR3: CASSPLRRETQYF. The CDR3 DNA is TGTGCCAGCAGCCCCCTCCGGCGGGAGACCCAGTACTTC. This chain uses TRBV2 with TRBJ2-5; D is ambiguous. The CDR3 consists of 13 residues. CDR1 SNHLY and CDR2 FYNNEI come from the germline V gene. V was cut by 6 bases and J by 5 bases, with 13 bases left in between.

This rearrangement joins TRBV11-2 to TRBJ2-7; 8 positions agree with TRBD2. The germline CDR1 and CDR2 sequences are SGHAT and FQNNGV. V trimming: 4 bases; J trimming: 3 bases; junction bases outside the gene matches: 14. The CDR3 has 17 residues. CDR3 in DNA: TGTGCCAGCAGCTCGTTCAAGTTAGCGGGGAGGAGCTACGAGCAGTACTTC. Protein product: CASSSFKLAGRSYEQYF.

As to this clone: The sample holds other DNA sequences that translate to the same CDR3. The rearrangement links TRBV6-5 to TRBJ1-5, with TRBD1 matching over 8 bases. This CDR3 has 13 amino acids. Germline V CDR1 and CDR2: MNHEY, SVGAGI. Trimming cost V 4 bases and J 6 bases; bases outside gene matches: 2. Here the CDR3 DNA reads TGTGCCAGCAGTTCAGGGGGCGGTCAGCCCCAGCATTTT. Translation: CASSSGGGQPQHF.

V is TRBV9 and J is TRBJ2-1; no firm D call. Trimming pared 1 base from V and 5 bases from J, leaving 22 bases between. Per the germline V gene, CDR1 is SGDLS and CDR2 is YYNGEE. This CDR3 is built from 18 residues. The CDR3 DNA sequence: TGTGCCAGCAGCGTATCTACCGGGCCCACTAAGGCCCACAATGAGCAGTTCTTC. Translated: CASSVSTGPTKAHNEQFF.

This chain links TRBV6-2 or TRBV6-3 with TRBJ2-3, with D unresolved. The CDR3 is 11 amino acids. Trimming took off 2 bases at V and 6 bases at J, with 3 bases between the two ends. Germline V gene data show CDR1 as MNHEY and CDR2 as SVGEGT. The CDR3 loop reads CASSYPDTQYF. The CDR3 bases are TGTGCCAGCAGTTACCCGGATACGCAGTATTTT.

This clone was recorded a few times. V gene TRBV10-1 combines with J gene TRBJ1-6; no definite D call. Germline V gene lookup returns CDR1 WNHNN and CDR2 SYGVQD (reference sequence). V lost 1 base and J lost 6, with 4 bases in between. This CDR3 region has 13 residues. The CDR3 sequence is CASSELINSPLHF. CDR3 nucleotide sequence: TGCGCCAGCAGTGAGTTGATTAATTCACCCCTCCACTTT.

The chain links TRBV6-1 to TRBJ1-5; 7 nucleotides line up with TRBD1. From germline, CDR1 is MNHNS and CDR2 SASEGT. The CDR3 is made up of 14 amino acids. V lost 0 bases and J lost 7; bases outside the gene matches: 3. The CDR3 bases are TGTGCCAGCAGTGAAGCAGGGGGCGCCCAGCCCCAGCATTTT. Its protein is CASSEAGGAQPQHF.

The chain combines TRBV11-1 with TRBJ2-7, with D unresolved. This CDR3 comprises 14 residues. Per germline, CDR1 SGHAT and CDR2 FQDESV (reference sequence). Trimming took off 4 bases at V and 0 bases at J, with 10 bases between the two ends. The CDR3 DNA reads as TGTGCCAGCAGCTCCACTCATCCCTCCTACGAGCAGTACTTC. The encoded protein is CASSSTHPSYEQYF.

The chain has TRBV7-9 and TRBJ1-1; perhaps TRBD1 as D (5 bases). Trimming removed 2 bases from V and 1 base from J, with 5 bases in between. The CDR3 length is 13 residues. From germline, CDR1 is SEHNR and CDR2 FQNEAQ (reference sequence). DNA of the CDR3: TGTGCCAGCAGCTTAACAGGGAACACTGAAGCTTTCTTT. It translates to CASSLTGNTEAFF.

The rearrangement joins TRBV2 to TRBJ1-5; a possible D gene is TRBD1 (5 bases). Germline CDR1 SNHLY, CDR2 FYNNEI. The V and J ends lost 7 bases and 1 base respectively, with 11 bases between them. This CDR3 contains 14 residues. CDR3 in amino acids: CASKARGSNQPQHF. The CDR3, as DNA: TGTGCCAGCAAGGCCCGGGGGAGCAATCAGCCCCAGCATTTT.

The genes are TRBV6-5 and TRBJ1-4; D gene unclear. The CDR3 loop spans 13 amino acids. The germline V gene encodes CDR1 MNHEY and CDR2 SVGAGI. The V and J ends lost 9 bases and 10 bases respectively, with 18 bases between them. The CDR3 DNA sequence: TGTGCCAGTCAGGCCCCATCCCGGGGAAAACTGTTTTTT. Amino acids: CASQAPSRGKLFF.

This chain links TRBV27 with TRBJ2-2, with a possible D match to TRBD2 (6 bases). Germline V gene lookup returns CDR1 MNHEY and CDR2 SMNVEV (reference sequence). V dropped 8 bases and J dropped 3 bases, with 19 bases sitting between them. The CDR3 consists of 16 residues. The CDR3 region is CASGNWRGMDTGELFF. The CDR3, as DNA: TGTGCCAGCGGAAACTGGCGGGGAATGGACACCGGGGAGCTGTTTTTT.